The T cell receptor (beta chain) described here comes from a study of shared clonotypes between healthy human individuals. Naive CD8 populations comprised CD45RO-negative cells positively selected for CCR7, excluding terminally differentiated effector memory CD45RA+ cells. A word on this clone: The target antigen is unknown.

Germline CDR1 MNHEY, CDR2 SMNVEV (reference sequence). The junction had 8 bases not matched to a gene; V was cut back by 3 bases and J by 3 bases. The CDR3 loop spans 16 amino acids. Method: immunoSEQ multiplex PCR; TCRdb's copy keeps in-frame clones and lacks some. Here the sample spans around 560,000 clones, around 95% being singletons. The study's findings and limits: In this cohort, only blood was sampled, and tissue repertoires likely differ. Some naive CD4 clonotypes, about 5.5%, turned up in common across a handful of donors. Lower generation probabilities were found for non-shared clonotypes than for those shared by all four donors.

This sequence was found in a young woman in good health. J is TRBJ2-7 and V is TRBV27; 10 bases are shared with TRBD2. The source material was naive CD8+ T cells sorted from blood. The CDR3, as DNA: TGTGCCAGCAGTTTGGGGGCTAGCGGGAGTATCTACGAGCAGTACTTC. It specifies CASSLGASGSIYEQYF.